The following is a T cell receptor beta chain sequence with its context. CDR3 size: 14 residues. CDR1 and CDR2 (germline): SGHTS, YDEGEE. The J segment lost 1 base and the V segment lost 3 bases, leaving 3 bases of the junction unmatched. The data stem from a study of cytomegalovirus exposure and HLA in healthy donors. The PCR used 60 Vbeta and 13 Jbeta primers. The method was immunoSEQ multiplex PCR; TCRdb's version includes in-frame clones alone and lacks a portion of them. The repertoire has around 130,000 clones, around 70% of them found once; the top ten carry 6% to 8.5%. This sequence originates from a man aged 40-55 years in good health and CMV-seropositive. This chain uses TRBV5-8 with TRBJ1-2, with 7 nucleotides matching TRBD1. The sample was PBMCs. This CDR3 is CASSWDSDNYGYTF. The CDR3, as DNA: TGTGCCAGCAGCTGGGACAGCGATAACTATGGCTACACCTTC.